Reported below is one T cell receptor beta chain. This sample is drawn from a study of cytomegalovirus exposure and HLA in healthy donors. The study ran its PCR with 60 Vbeta and 13 Jbeta primers. Libraries were prepared by immunoSEQ multiplex PCR; TCRdb keeps only in-frame clonotypes and omits some of them. This sample's table reports 40,000 or so clones. Germline loops: CDR1 MDHEN, CDR2 SYDVKM. J was trimmed by 4 bases and V by 8 bases; bases with no gene match: 4. CDR3 length: 13 amino acids. Input material: PBMCs. The rearrangement links TRBV28 to TRBJ1-2; 10 bases match TRBD1. The sequence was obtained from a woman aged 30 to 39 in good health and CMV-seropositive. CDR3 in DNA: TGTGCCAGCGAAAGGACAGGGGGCTATGGCTACACCTTC. This codes for CASERTGGYGYTF.